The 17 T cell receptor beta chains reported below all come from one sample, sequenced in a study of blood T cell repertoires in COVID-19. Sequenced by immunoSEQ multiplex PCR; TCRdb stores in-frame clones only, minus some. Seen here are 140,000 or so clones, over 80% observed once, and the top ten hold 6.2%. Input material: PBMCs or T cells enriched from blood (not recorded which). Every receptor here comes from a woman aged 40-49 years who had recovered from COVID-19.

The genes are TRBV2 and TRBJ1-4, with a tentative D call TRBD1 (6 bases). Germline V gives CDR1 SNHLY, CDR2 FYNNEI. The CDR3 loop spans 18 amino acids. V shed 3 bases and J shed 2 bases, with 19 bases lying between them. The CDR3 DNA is TGTGCCAGCAGTGATTTCCCAAAAACACAGGGTACTAATGAAAAACTGTTTTTT. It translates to CASSDFPKTQGTNEKLFF.

This CDR3 is CASSQEAGLAGPGDEQYF. CDR3 nucleotides: TGCGCCAGCAGCCAAGAGGCGGGACTAGCGGGACCGGGAGACGAGCAGTACTTC. The rearrangement uses TRBV4-1 and TRBJ2-7; TRBD2 agrees at 13 bases. There are 18 residues in the CDR3. V lost 0 bases to trimming and J lost 5 bases; unmatched junction nucleotides: 10. CDR1 and CDR2 from the germline V gene are MGHRA and YSYEKL.

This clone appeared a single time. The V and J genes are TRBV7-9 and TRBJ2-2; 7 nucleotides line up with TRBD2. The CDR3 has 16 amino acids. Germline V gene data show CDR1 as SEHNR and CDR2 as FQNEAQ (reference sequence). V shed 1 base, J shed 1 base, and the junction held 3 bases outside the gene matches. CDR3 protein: CASSLVRTRNTGELFF. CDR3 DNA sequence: TGTGCCAGCAGCTTAGTACGGACTAGGAACACCGGGGAGCTGTTTTTT.

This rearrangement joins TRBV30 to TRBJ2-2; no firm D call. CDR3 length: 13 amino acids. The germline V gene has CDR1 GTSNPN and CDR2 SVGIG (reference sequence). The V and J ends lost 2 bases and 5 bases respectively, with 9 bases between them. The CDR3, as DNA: TGTGCCTGGAGTACCCTCGGGACCGGGGAGCTGTTTTTT. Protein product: CAWSTLGTGELFF.

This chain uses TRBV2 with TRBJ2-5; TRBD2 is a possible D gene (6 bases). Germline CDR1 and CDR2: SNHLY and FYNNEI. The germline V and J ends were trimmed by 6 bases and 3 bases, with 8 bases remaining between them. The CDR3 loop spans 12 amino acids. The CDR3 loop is CASRWGEETQYF. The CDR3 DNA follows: TGTGCCAGCAGATGGGGGGAAGAGACCCAGTACTTC. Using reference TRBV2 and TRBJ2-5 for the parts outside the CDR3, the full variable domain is EPEVTQTPSHQVTQMGQEVILRCVPISNHLYFYWYRQILGQKVEFLVSFYNNEISEKSEIFDDQFSVERPDGSNFTLKIRSTKLEDSAMYFCASRWGEETQYFGPGTRLLVL.

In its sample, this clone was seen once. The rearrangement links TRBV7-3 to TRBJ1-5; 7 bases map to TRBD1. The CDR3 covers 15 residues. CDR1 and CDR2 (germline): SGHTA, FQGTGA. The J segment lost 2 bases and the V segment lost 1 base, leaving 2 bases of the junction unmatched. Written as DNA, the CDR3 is TGTGCCAGCAGCTTAAAAACAGGGGGCAATCAGCCCCAGCATTTT. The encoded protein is CASSLKTGGNQPQHF.

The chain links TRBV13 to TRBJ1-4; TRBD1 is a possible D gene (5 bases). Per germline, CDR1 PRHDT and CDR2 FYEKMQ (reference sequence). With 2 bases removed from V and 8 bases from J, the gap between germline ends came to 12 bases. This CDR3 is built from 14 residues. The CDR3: CASSLFRAGEKLFF. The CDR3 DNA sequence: TGTGCCAGCAGCTTATTCAGGGCCGGGGAAAAACTGTTTTTT.

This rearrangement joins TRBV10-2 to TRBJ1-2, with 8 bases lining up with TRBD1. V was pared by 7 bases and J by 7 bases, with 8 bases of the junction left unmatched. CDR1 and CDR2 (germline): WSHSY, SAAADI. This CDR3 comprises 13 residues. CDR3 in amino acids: CASNSGGMGGYTF. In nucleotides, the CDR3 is TGCGCCAGCAATTCAGGGGGCATGGGTGGCTACACCTTC.

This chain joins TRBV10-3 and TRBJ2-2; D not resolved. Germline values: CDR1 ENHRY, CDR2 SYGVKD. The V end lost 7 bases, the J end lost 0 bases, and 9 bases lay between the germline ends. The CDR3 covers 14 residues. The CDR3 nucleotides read TGTGCCATCATCTCACAGCCGAACACCGGGGAGCTGTTTTTT. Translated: CAIISQPNTGELFF.

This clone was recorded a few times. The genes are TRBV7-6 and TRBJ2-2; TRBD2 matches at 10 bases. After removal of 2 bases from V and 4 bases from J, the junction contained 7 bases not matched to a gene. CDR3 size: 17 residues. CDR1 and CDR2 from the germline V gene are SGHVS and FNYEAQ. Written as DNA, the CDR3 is TGTGCCAGCAGCTTATCGCTAGCGGGAGTGGGCACCGGGGAGCTGTTTTTT. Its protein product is CASSLSLAGVGTGELFF. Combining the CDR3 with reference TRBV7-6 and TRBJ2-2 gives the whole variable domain GAGVSQSPRYKVTKRGQDVALRCDPISGHVSLYWYRQALGQGPEFLTYFNYEAQQDKSGLPNDRFSAERPEGSISTLTIQRTEQRDSAMYRCASSLSLAGVGTGELFFGEGSRLTVL.

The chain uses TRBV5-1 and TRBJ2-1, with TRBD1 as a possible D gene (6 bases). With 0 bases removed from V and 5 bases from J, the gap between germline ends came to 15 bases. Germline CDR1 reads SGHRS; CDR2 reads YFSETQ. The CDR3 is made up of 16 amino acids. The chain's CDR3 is CASSLAARGVDNEQFF. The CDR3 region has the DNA TGCGCCAGCAGCTTGGCGGCCAGGGGAGTGGACAATGAGCAGTTCTTC.

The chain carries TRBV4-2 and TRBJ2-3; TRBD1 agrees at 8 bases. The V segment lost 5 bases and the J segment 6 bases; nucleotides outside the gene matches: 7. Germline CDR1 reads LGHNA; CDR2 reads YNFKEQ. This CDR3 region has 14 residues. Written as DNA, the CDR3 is TGTGCCAGCAGCTCCCAGGGGGCGGAGGATACGCAGTATTTT. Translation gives CASSSQGAEDTQYF.

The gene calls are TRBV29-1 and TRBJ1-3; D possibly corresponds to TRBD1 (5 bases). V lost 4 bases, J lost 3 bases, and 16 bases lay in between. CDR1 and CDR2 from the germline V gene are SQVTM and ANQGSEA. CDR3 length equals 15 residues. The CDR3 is CSVVCWGASGNTIYF. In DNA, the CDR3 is TGCAGCGTTGTTTGTTGGGGCGCAAGTGGAAACACCATATATTTT.

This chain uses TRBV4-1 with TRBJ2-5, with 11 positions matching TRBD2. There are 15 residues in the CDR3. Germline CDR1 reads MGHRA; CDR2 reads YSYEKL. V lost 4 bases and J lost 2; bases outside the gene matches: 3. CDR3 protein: CASSRGTSGQETQYF. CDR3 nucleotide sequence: TGCGCCAGCAGCCGGGGGACTAGCGGACAAGAGACCCAGTACTTC.

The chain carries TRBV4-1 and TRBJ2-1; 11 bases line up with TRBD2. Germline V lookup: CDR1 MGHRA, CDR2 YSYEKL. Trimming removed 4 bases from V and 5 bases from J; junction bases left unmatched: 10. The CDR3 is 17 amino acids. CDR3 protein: CASSLTVGTSGDNEQFF. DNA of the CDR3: TGCGCCAGCAGCCTTACGGTAGGGACTAGCGGAGACAATGAGCAGTTCTTC.

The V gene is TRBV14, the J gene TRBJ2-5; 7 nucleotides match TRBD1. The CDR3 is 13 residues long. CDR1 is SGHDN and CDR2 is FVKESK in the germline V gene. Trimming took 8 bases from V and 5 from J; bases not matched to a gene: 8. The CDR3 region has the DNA TGTGCCAGCTTCCAGGGGGATCGGGAGACCCAGTACTTC. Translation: CASFQGDRETQYF. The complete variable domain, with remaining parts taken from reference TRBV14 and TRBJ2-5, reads EAGVTQFPSHSVIEKGQTVTLRCDPISGHDNLYWYRRVMGKEIKFLLHFVKESKQDESGMPNNRFLAERTGGTYSTLKVQPAELEDSGVYFCASFQGDRETQYFGPGTRLLVL.

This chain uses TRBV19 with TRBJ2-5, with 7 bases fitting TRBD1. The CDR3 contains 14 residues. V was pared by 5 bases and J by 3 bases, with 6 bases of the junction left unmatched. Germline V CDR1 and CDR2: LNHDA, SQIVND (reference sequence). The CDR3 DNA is TGTGCCAGTAGTCCGGGACAGATAAAAGAGACCCAGTACTTC. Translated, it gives CASSPGQIKETQYF.